This T cell receptor beta chain stems from a study of blood T cells in healthy people across ages. Sample-barcoded 5' priming and a J-beta primer mix drove a second PCR of roughly 6 to 12 cycles. From the 5' RACE reads, TCRdb called clonotypes with MiXCR, one entry per CDR3 protein. Among 800,000 or so distinct CDR3 sequences listed, 20% to 25% were seen once. Total RNA, at least 5.5 micrograms per sample, was extracted from PBMCs. The sample was also reused in another study, on T cells of mothers and their children. That paper states: Barcodes for each sample and 2-4 random nucleotides were added by the M1S primer used in the second PCR. Related mother-child pairs shared marginally more repertoire than unrelated pairs, though not significantly.

The sequence came from a boy aged 5-17 years in good health. The specimen sequenced was blood.

CDR3 nucleotide sequence: TGTGCCAGCAGTGAACAGGGGGAAATGAACACTGAAGCTTTCTTT. Translated, it gives CASSEQGEMNTEAFF. The chain joins TRBV6-1 to TRBJ1-1; 7 bases line up with TRBD1. J gave up 0 bases and V 2 bases, and 3 bases lay outside the gene matches. Germline assignment: CDR1 MNHNS and CDR2 SASEGT. The length of the CDR3 is 15 residues.